This TCR beta chain stems from a study of T cells of healthy individuals. This clonotype was counted a few times. Using its own MiXCR run on the 5' RACE reads, TCRdb lists one record per CDR3 protein. The data show about 41,000 distinct CDR3 sequences, with about 4.2% seen just once and 7% to 10% held by the top ten. V shed 1 base and J shed 6 bases, with 8 bases lying between them. CDR1 is KGHDR, CDR2 SFDVKD, per germline. The CDR3 spans 13 residues. This receptor was taken from a human donor in good health. The genes are TRBV24-1 and TRBJ1-2; tentatively, D is TRBD1 (5 bases). The CDR3 nucleotides are TGTGCCACCAGTGATTTTAAGGGGAATGGCTACACCTTC. Protein sequence: CATSDFKGNGYTF.